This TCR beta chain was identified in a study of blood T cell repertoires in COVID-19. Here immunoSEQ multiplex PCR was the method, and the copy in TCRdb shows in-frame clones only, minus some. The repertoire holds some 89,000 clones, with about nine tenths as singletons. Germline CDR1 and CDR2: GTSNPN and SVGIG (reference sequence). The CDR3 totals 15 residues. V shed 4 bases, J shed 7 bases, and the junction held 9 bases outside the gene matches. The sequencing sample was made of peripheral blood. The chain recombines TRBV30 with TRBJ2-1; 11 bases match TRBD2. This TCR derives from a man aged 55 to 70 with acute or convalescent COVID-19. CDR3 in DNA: TGTGCCTGGAACCTACTAGCGGGGGTTGGTAATGAGCAGTTCTTC. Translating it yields CAWNLLAGVGNEQFF.